The 8 T cell receptor beta chains presented below share a single source sample, sequenced in a study of T cell changes during pregnancy in multiple sclerosis. The assay was immunoSEQ multiplex PCR, and TCRdb's table has in-frame clones only and misses some. The repertoire consists of approximately 110,000 clones, with around 90% occurring once and the leading ten covering less than 2%. Sequenced here: peripheral blood, sampled in the third trimester of pregnancy. The receptors derive from a female donor with multiple sclerosis, enrolled in a pregnancy study.

The rearrangement links TRBV19 to TRBJ2-5; 7 nucleotides match TRBD1. Germline values: CDR1 LNHDA, CDR2 SQIVND (reference sequence). V was pared by 4 bases and J by 4 bases, with 9 bases of the junction left unmatched. The CDR3 runs to 15 residues. CDR3: CASSTTRQGGETQYF. CDR3 coding DNA: TGTGCCAGTAGTACCACTCGACAGGGCGGAGAGACCCAGTACTTC.

This clone was observed a single time. The J gene is TRBJ1-4, the V gene TRBV20-1; D call uncertain. The CDR3 has 11 amino acids. Germline assignment: CDR1 DFQATT and CDR2 SNEGSKA (reference sequence). With 0 bases removed from V and 14 bases from J, the gap between germline ends came to 10 bases. CDR3: CSAREYNYLFF. Written as DNA, the CDR3 is TGCAGTGCTAGAGAATATAATTATCTGTTTTTT.

This sequence joins TRBV11-2 and TRBJ2-1; D is possibly TRBD2 (6 bases). The V end was cut by 4 bases, the J end by 4 bases, with 17 bases between. The CDR3 is made up of 16 amino acids. In germline, CDR1 is SGHAT, CDR2 FQNNGV. CDR3 protein: CASSSEIWGDYNEQFF. CDR3 nucleotide sequence: TGTGCCAGCAGCTCCGAGATTTGGGGGGATTACAATGAGCAGTTCTTC.

This rearrangement joins TRBV6-5 to TRBJ1-2; weak D call: TRBD1 (5 bases). Trimming took 5 bases from V and 2 from J, leaving 12 bases between them. This CDR3 region has 14 residues. From germline, CDR1 is MNHEY and CDR2 SVGAGI. This CDR3 is CASSRQIGNYGYTF. Written as DNA, the CDR3 is TGTGCCAGCAGTAGACAGATCGGAAACTATGGCTACACCTTC.

V gene TRBV29-1 combines with J gene TRBJ2-1; the match to TRBD2 covers 7 bases. Germline values: CDR1 SQVTM, CDR2 ANQGSEA. With 2 bases clipped from V and 4 bases from J, the junction kept 8 bases outside the gene matches. The CDR3 sequence is 15 residues long. CDR3 protein: CSVEMVTSRYNEQFF. CDR3 nucleotides: TGCAGCGTTGAAATGGTGACTAGCAGGTACAATGAGCAGTTCTTC.

The rearrangement joins TRBV19 to TRBJ1-1, with TRBD1 identical over 12 bases. Germline lookup yields CDR1 LNHDA and CDR2 SQIVND (reference sequence). The CDR3 length is 15 residues. Trimming at V came to 8 bases and at J to 2 bases, leaving 6 bases not matched to a gene. CDR3 sequence (DNA): TGTGCCAGTGCCGGGACAGGGGGCATTAACACTGAAGCTTTCTTT. Encoded protein: CASAGTGGINTEAFF.

This chain links TRBV9 with TRBJ2-7, with D possibly TRBD1 on 5 matching bases. V lost 0 bases and J lost 4, with 11 bases in between. Per germline, CDR1 SGDLS and CDR2 YYNGEE. This CDR3 region has 14 residues. For the CDR3, the DNA is TGTGCCAGCAGCGTAGGGGCAGGGCGGTACGAGCAGTACTTC. Its translation is CASSVGAGRYEQYF.

V and J are TRBV11-2 and TRBJ1-3, with D uncertain. The V end lost 4 bases, the J end lost 2 bases, and 9 bases lay between the germline ends. In germline, CDR1 is SGHAT, CDR2 FQNNGV. The CDR3 sequence is 14 residues long. The CDR3 DNA is TGTGCCAGCAGCTGGACTGGAGCTGGAAACACCATATATTTT. Its translation is CASSWTGAGNTIYF.